One sample yielded the 19 T cell receptor beta chains listed below, sequenced in a study of T-cell memory formation after mild COVID-19. TCRdb ran MiXCR on the 5' RACE reads and lists one entry per CDR3 protein. The sample records some 490,000 distinct CDR3 sequences, 15% to 20% being singletons. Sequenced sample: PBMCs or a T cell subset sorted from them (not recorded which). Receptors were obtained from an adult woman who had mild COVID-19 (a few samples of this study predate the infection). Cell type and time point are not known.

This clonotype came up a few times. This chain joins TRBV5-1 and TRBJ2-7; D is possibly TRBD2 (6 bases). The CDR3 is 17 residues long. The ends were cut back, 4 bases at V and 4 bases at J, with 24 bases in the middle. Per the germline V gene, CDR1 is SGHRS and CDR2 is YFSETQ. Here the CDR3 reads CASSPEPSGEFLYEQYF. The CDR3 region has the DNA TGCGCCAGCAGCCCCGAACCGTCGGGGGAGTTCTTATACGAGCAGTACTTC.

The chain has TRBV12-3 or TRBV12-4 and TRBJ1-1, with TRBD1 matching over 9 bases. The V segment lost 5 bases and the J segment 0 bases; nucleotides outside the gene matches: 4. The length of the CDR3 is 15 residues. CDR3 sequence reads: CASSRTGVMNTEAFF. CDR3 sequence (DNA): TGTGCCAGCAGTCGGACAGGGGTGATGAACACTGAAGCTTTCTTT.

CDR3 residues: CASSSPPEQFF. In DNA, the CDR3 is TGTGCCAGCAGCTCGCCTCCCGAGCAGTTCTTC. The chain carries TRBV7-8 and TRBJ2-1, with no clear D. Germline CDR1 reads SGHVS; CDR2 reads FQNEAQ. CDR3 length: 11 residues. Trimming pared 4 bases from V and 10 bases from J, leaving 8 bases between.

The J gene is TRBJ2-1, the V gene TRBV7-6, with a possible D match to TRBD2 (5 bases). The CDR3 is 14 residues long. The ends were cut back, 0 bases at V and 8 bases at J, with 11 bases in the middle. Germline CDR1 SGHVS, CDR2 FNYEAQ. The CDR3 DNA sequence: TGTGCCAGCAGCTTAGCGACCCTAGCCGATGAGCAGTTCTTC. Amino acid sequence: CASSLATLADEQFF.

The chain couples TRBV11-2 to TRBJ2-5; possible D gene TRBD2, 6 bases. Germline V CDR1 and CDR2: SGHAT, FQNNGV. The V gene lost 0 bases and the J gene lost 7 bases, with 9 bases spanning the gap. CDR3 length equals 13 residues. The CDR3 nucleotides read TGTGCCAGCAGCTTAGAAGCAGCGGGGACCCAGTACTTC. Translation gives CASSLEAAGTQYF.

This chain links TRBV5-5 with TRBJ1-5; D gene unclear. Deletions cut 0 bases from V and 3 bases from J, with 16 bases between. The germline V gene has CDR1 SGHKS and CDR2 YYEKEE (reference sequence). This CDR3 is built from 17 residues. The CDR3: CASSLGLFRSLNQPQHF. For the CDR3, the DNA is TGTGCCAGCAGCTTGGGCTTGTTCAGGAGCCTCAATCAGCCCCAGCATTTT.

This clonotype was counted only a few times. The chain carries TRBV5-1 and TRBJ2-2, with TRBD2 identical over 7 bases. Germline V gene data show CDR1 as SGHRS and CDR2 as YFSETQ. The CDR3 is 15 amino acids. The trim removed 4 bases at V and 1 base at J, leaving 4 bases unmatched. The CDR3 here is CASSVGRLNTGELFF. The CDR3 DNA sequence: TGCGCCAGCAGCGTCGGGAGGTTGAACACCGGGGAGCTGTTTTTT.

The CDR3 DNA follows: TGTGCCAGCAGTTACCCCCCCTGGCGGGCACTCTCCTACGAGCAGTACTTC. Its protein is CASSYPPWRALSYEQYF. The chain carries TRBV6-6 and TRBJ2-7; perhaps TRBD2 as D (5 bases). Trimming pared 2 bases from V and 0 bases from J, leaving 17 bases between. The CDR3 length is 17 residues. Germline CDR1 is MNHNY and CDR2 is SVGAGI (reference sequence).

The chain couples TRBV29-1 to TRBJ1-1, with D unresolved. The CDR3 consists of 15 residues. The germline V gene has CDR1 SQVTM and CDR2 ANQGSEA. V lost 3 bases to trimming and J lost 0 bases, with 14 bases between them. As DNA, the CDR3 is TGCAGCGTTGACAACCCTGGACTTTTGAACACTGAAGCTTTCTTT. Its translation: CSVDNPGLLNTEAFF.

The V and J genes are TRBV5-1 and TRBJ2-7; a possible D gene is TRBD2 (5 bases). The germline CDR1 and CDR2 sequences are SGHRS and YFSETQ. V was clipped by 0 bases and J by 0 bases, with 10 bases between them. This CDR3 comprises 15 residues. CDR3 residues: CASSLVFGSSYEQYF. The CDR3 DNA reads as TGCGCCAGCAGCTTGGTATTTGGGAGCTCCTACGAGCAGTACTTC.

The chain uses TRBV7-2 and TRBJ2-5; D possibly corresponds to TRBD1 (6 bases). Trimming cost V 5 bases and J 0 bases, with 16 bases left between them. The germline CDR1 and CDR2 sequences are SGHTA and FQGNSA. The CDR3 has 16 residues. CDR3 protein: CASSTGTQTYQETQYF. CDR3 DNA: TGTGCCAGCAGCACGGGGACACAAACCTACCAAGAGACCCAGTACTTC.

This clonotype was counted a few times. The chain recombines TRBV3-1 with TRBJ2-3; the D is unclear. Germline values: CDR1 LGHDT, CDR2 YNNKEL (reference sequence). V was cut by 4 bases and J by 4 bases, with 12 bases left in between. The CDR3 covers 14 residues. The CDR3 is CASSRKLRPDTQYF. The CDR3 coding sequence is TGTGCCAGCAGCCGAAAACTAAGACCAGATACGCAGTATTTT.

This chain joins TRBV2 and TRBJ1-2; D is uncertain. V lost 7 bases and J 6 bases, leaving 15 bases between the germline ends. CDR3 size: 13 residues. Germline lookup yields CDR1 SNHLY and CDR2 FYNNEI. The CDR3 nucleotides read TGTGCCAGCACATCATGGTCAGTCAATGGCTACACCTTC. This gives the protein CASTSWSVNGYTF.

The chain uses TRBV7-2 and TRBJ1-4; D unresolved. Germline values: CDR1 SGHTA, CDR2 FQGNSA. Trimming left V 1 base short and J 5 bases short, with 8 bases between. This CDR3 has 14 residues. DNA for the CDR3: TGTGCCAGCAGCTTAGGGGGAATAAATGAAAAACTGTTTTTT. Translating gives CASSLGGINEKLFF.

This clonotype was found a few times. The chain couples TRBV6-5 to TRBJ2-1; TRBD2 matches 7 bases. V dropped 5 bases and J dropped 3; count of bases not matched to a gene: 10. Per the germline V gene, CDR1 is MNHEY and CDR2 is SVGAGI. The CDR3 runs to 16 residues. The CDR3 region has the DNA TGTGCCAGCAGTATAGGACTAGGACTTGGCTACAATGAGCAGTTCTTC. Translating gives CASSIGLGLGYNEQFF.

The rearrangement uses TRBV7-9 and TRBJ2-5; 7 nucleotides match TRBD1. Looked up from germline, CDR1 is SEHNR and CDR2 is FQNEAQ (reference sequence). V gave up 1 base and J gave up 2 bases; unmatched junction bases: 4. This CDR3 has 15 residues. The CDR3 DNA is TGTGCCAGCAGCTTAGAGGGGACAGTTCAAGAGACCCAGTACTTC. Its protein product is CASSLEGTVQETQYF.

This clonotype came up a few times. V is TRBV18 and J is TRBJ2-1; D may be TRBD1 or TRBD2 (5 bases each). Trimming pared 1 base from V and 9 bases from J, leaving 10 bases between. From germline, CDR1 is KGHSH and CDR2 LQKENI. This CDR3 contains 13 residues. CDR3 amino acids: CASSPLGAGEQFF. The CDR3 DNA reads as TGTGCCAGCTCACCACTCGGGGCCGGTGAGCAGTTCTTC. The full variable domain, its missing parts supplied by reference TRBV18 and TRBJ2-1, is NAGVMQNPRHLVRRRGQEARLRCSPMKGHSHVYWYRQLPEEGLKFMVYLQKENIIDESGMPKERFSAEFPKEGPSILRIQQVVRGDSAAYFCASSPLGAGEQFFGPGTRLTVL.

V usage is TRBV12-3 or TRBV12-4 and J usage is TRBJ2-5; tentative D call: TRBD2 (6 bases). Deletions cut 6 bases from V and 5 bases from J, with 19 bases between. This CDR3 spans 15 amino acids. The CDR3 region is CASSRTSGDWETQYF. CDR3 bases: TGTGCCAGCAGCCGAACTTCGGGGGACTGGGAGACCCAGTACTTC.

This clonotype was seen more than once but under ten times. This chain joins TRBV6-2 or TRBV6-3 and TRBJ2-3; D unclear. The germline V and J ends were trimmed by 4 bases and 6 bases, with 17 bases remaining between them. The CDR3 has 15 residues. Per germline, CDR1 MNHEY and CDR2 SVGEGT. CDR3 amino acids: CASSLTGVTADTQYF. In DNA form, the CDR3 reads TGTGCCAGCAGTTTGACGGGTGTCACCGCTGATACGCAGTATTTT.